This TCR beta chain originates from a study of immune evolution from preneoplasia to lung adenocarcinoma. The V end was cut by 3 bases, the J end by 4 bases, with 9 bases between. The CDR3 runs 13 residues. CDR1 is MDHEN and CDR2 is SYDVKM in the germline V gene. This table comes from immunoSEQ multiplex PCR, and its TCRdb copy is limited to in-frame clones, with some not included. The sample carries several thousand clones, 76% recorded once. The V gene is TRBV28, the J gene TRBJ1-2, with D perhaps TRBD1 (6 bases). The material sequenced was FFPE minimally invasive lung adenocarcinoma tissue. This TCR came from a person aged 70 to 85 with lung adenocarcinoma. As DNA, the CDR3 is TGTGCCAGCAGTTTTGGGACAACCTATGGCTACACCTTC. Protein: CASSFGTTYGYTF.